The present T cell receptor beta chain was sequenced within a study of blood T cell repertoires in COVID-19. Germline V gene data show CDR1 as MGHRA and CDR2 as YSYEKL. J lost 3 bases, V lost 1 base, and 5 bases had no gene match. The CDR3 extends over 15 amino acids. TCRdb's copy holds only in-frame clones and misses some; the assay was immunoSEQ multiplex PCR. Of 50,000 or so clones in the sample, around four fifths were seen once. This receptor was taken from a man between 40 and 49 years old with acute or convalescent COVID-19. Sequenced input: peripheral blood. This chain joins TRBV4-1 and TRBJ1-1, with 7 nucleotides matching TRBD1. The CDR3 protein is CASSQARGRDTEAFF. Written as DNA, the CDR3 is TGCGCCAGCAGCCAAGCGAGGGGGCGCGACACTGAAGCTTTCTTT.